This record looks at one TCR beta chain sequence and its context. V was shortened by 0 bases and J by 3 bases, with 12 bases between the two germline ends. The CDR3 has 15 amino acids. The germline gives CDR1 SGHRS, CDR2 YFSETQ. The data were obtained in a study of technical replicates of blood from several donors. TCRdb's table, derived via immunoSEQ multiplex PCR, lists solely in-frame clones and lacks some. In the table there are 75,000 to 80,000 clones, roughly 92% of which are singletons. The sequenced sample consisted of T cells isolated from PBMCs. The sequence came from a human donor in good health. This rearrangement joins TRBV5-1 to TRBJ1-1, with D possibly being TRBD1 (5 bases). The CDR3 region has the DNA TGCGCCAGCAGCTTGGGAACAGGCCTATACACTGAAGCTTTCTTT. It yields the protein CASSLGTGLYTEAFF.